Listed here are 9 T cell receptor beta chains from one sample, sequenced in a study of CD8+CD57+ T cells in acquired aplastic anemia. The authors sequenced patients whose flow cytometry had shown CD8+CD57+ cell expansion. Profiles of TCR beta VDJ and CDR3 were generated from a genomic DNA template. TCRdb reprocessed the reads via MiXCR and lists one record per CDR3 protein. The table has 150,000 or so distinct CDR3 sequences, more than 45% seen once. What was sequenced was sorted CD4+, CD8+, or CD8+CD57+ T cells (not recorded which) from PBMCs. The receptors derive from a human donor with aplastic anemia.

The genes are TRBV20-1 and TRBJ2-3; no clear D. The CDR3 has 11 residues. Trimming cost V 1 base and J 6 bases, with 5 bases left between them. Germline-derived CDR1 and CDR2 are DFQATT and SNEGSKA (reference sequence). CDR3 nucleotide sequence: TGCAGTGCTAGAGCCTGGGATACGCAGTATTTT. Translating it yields CSARAWDTQYF.

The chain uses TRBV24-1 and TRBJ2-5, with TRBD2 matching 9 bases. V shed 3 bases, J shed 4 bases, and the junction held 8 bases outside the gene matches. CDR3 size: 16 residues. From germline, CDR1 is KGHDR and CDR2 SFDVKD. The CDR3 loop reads CATSDILAGERETQYF. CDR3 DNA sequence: TGTGCCACCAGTGATATTTTAGCGGGGGAGCGAGAGACCCAGTACTTC.

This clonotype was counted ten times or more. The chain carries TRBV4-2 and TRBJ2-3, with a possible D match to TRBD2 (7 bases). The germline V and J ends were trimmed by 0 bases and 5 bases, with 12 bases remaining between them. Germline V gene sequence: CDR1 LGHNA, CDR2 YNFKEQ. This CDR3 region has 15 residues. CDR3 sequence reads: CASSQEWGGQDTQYF. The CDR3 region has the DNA TGTGCCAGCAGCCAAGAATGGGGGGGGCAAGATACGCAGTATTTT.

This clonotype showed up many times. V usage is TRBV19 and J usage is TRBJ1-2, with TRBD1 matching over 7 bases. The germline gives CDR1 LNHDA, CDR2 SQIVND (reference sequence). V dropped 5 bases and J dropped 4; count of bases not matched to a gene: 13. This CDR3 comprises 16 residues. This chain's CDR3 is CASSVRTGSTFYGYTF. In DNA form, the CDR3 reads TGTGCCAGTAGTGTTAGGACAGGCTCTACTTTCTATGGCTACACCTTC. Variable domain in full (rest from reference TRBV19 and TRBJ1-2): DGGITQSPKYLFRKEGQNVTLSCEQNLNHDAMYWYRQDPGQGLRLIYYSQIVNDFQKGDIAEGYSVSREKKESFPLTVTSAQKNPTAFYLCASSVRTGSTFYGYTFGSGTRLTVV.

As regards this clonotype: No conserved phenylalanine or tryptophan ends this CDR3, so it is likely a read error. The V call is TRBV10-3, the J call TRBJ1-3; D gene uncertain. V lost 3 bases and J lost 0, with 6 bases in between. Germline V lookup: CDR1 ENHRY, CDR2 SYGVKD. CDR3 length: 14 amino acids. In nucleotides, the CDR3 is TGTGCCATCAGTGAAGTGATCTCTGGAAACACCATATATCTT. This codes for CAISEVISGNTIYL.

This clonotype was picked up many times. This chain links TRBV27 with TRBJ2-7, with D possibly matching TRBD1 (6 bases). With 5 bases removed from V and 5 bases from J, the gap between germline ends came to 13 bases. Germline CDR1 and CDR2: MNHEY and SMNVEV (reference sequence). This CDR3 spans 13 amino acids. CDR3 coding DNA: TGTGCCAGCAGTCCGACAGGCAACCACGAGCAGTACGTC. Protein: CASSPTGNHEQYV.

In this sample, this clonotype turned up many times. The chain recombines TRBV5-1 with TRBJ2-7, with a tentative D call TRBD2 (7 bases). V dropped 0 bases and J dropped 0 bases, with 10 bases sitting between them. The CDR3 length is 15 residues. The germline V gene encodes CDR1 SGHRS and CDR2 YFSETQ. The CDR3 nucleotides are TGCGCCAGCAGCTTGGGCGGGGGCGGCTCCTACGAGCAGTACTTC. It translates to CASSLGGGGSYEQYF.

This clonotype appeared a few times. For the CDR3, the DNA is TGTGCCAGCTCCCGGGGGGCTAACTACGAGCAGTACGTC. Translated, it gives CASSRGANYEQYV. The chain joins TRBV6-1 to TRBJ2-7; tentatively, D is TRBD2 (7 bases). CDR1 is MNHNS and CDR2 is SASEGT in the germline V gene. The CDR3 spans 13 residues. V was shortened by 8 bases and J by 3 bases, with 14 bases between the two germline ends.

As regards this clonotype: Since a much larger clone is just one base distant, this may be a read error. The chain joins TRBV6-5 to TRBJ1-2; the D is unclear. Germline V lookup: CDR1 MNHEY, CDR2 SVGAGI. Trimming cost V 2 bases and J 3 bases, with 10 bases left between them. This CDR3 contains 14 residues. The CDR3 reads CASSYVAGDYGYTF. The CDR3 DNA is TGTGCCAGCAGTTACGTGGCGGGTGACTATGGCTACACCTTC.